This T cell receptor (beta chain) was sequenced during a study of T cells in women clearing cervical HPV infection. The CDR3 has 15 amino acids. With 1 base clipped from V and 2 bases from J, the junction kept 5 bases outside the gene matches. Per the germline V gene, CDR1 is SGHRS and CDR2 is YFSETQ. About this clone: With the read ending 3 residues before the CDR3 end, the germline J gene is used to fill in that end.

Clones were sequenced by immunoSEQ multiplex PCR, and TCRdb holds only the in-frame ones, with some missing. The sample has around 48,000 clones. Sequencing was performed on blood buffy coat. The receptor was derived from a woman between 18 and 75 years old with a cervical HPV16 infection that either progressed to CIN3+ or cleared (not recorded which). The chain carries TRBV5-1 and TRBJ1-1; 7 nucleotides match TRBD1. CDR3 sequence reads: CASSLLGTVNTEAFF. The sequenced CDR3 bases are TGCGCCAGCAGCTTGTTAGGGACAGTAAACACTGAA.